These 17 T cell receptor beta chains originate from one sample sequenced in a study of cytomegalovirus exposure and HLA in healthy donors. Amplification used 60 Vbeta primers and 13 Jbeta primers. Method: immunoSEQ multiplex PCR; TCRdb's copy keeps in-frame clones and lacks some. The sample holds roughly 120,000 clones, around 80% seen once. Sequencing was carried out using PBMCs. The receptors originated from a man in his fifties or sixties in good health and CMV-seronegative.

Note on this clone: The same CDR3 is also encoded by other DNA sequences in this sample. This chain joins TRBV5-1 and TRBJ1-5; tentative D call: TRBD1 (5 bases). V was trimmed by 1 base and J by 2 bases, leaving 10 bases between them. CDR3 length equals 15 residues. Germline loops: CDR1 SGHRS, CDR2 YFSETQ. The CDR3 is CASSLSGGGNQPQHF. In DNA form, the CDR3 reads TGCGCCAGCAGCTTGAGCGGGGGTGGCAATCAGCCCCAGCATTTT.

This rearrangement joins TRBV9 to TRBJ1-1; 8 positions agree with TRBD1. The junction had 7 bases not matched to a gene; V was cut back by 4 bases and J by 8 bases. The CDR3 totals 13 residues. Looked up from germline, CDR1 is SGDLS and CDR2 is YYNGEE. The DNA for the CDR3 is TGTGCCAGCAGCCCGGGACAGGCCGTGGAAGCTTTCTTT. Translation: CASSPGQAVEAFF.

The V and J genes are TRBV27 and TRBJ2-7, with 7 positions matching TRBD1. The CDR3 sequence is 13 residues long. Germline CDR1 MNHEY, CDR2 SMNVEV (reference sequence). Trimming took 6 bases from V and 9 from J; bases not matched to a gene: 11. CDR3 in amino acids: CASSRTGVRVQYF. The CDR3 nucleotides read TGTGCCAGCAGCAGGACAGGAGTACGAGTGCAGTACTTC.

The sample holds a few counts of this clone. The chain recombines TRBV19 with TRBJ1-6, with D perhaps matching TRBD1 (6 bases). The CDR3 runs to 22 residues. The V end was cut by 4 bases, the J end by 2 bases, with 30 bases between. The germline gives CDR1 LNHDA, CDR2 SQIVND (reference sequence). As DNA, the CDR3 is TGTGCCAGTAGTACAGCGCCGTTCTCGGGGGGCCTCCGGGTAGCCTATAATTCACCCCTCCACTTT. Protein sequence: CASSTAPFSGGLRVAYNSPLHF.

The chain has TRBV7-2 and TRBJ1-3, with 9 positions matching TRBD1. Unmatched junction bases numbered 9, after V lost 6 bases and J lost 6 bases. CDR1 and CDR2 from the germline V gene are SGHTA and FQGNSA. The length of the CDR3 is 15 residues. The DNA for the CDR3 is TGTGCCAGCAGTCACGGGGACAGGGCCACAAACACCATATATTTT. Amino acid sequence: CASSHGDRATNTIYF.

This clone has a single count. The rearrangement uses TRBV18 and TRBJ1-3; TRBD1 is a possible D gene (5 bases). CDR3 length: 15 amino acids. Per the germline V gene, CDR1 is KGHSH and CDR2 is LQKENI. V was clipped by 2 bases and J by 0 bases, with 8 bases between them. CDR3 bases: TGTGCCAGCTCACCAGGGGCTTCCTCTGGAAACACCATATATTTT. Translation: CASSPGASSGNTIYF.

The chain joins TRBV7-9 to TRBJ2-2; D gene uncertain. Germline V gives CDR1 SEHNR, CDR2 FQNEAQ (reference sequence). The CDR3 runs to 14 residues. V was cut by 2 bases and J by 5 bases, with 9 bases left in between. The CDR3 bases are TGTGCCAGCAGCTTACTCACTGAAACCGGGGAGCTGTTTTTT. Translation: CASSLLTETGELFF.

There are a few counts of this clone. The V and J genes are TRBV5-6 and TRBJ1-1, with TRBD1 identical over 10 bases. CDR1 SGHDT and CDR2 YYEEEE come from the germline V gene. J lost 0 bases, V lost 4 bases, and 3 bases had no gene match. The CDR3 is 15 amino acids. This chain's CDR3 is CASSRGQGMNTEAFF. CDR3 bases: TGTGCCAGCAGCCGGGGACAGGGGATGAACACTGAAGCTTTCTTT.

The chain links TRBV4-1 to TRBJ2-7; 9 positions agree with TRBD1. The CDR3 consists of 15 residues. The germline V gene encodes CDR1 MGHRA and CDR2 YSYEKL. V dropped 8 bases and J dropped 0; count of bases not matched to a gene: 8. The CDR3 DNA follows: TGCGCCAGCTCAATGAGGACAGGGGACTCCTACGAGCAGTACTTC. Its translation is CASSMRTGDSYEQYF.

The CDR3 loop is CASSGDSYYEQYF. In DNA form, the CDR3 reads TGTGCCAGCAGTGGGGACAGTTACTACGAGCAGTACTTC. V is TRBV6-6 and J is TRBJ2-7; 7 nucleotides agree with TRBD1. The CDR3 spans 13 residues. V dropped 5 bases and J dropped 3; count of bases not matched to a gene: 4. Looked up from germline, CDR1 is MNHNY and CDR2 is SVGAGI (reference sequence).

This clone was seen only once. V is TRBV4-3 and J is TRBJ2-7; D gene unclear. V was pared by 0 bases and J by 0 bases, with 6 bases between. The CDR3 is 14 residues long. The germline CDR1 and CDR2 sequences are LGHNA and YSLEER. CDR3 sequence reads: CASSQEWSSYEQYF. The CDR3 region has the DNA TGCGCCAGCAGCCAAGAGTGGAGCTCCTACGAGCAGTACTTC.

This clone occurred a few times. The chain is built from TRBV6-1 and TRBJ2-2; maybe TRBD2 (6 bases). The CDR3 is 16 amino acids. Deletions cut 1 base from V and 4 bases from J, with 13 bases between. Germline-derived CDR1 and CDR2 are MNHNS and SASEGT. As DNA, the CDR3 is TGTGCCAGCAGTGAAGGTCTGACTAGGGCCACCGGGGAGCTGTTTTTT. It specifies CASSEGLTRATGELFF.

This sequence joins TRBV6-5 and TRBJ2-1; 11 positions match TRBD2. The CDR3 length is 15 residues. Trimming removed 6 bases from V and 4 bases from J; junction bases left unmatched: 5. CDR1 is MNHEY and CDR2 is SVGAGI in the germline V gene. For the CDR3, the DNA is TGTGCCAGCAGACTAGCGGGAGTTAGGTACAATGAGCAGTTCTTC. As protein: CASRLAGVRYNEQFF.

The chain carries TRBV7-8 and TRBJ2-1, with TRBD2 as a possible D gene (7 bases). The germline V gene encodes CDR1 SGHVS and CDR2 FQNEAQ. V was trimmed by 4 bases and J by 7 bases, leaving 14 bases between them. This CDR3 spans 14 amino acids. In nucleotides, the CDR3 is TGTGCCAGCAGCTCGCCGGGGGGCGGGAATGAGCAGTTCTTC. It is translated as CASSSPGGGNEQFF.

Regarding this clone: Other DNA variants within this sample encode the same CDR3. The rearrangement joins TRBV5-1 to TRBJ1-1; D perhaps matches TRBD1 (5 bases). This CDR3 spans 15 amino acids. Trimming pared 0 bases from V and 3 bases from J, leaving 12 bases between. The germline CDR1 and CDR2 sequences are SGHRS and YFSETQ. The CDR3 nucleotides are TGCGCCAGCAGCTTGGATGGGGCACGAGACACTGAAGCTTTCTTT. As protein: CASSLDGARDTEAFF.

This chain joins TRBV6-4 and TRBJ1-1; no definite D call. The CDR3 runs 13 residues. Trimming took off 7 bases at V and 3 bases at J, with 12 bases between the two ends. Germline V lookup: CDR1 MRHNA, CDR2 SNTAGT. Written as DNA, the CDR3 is TGTGCCAGCACGTCTGGGGAGCACACTGAAGCTTTCTTT. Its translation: CASTSGEHTEAFF.

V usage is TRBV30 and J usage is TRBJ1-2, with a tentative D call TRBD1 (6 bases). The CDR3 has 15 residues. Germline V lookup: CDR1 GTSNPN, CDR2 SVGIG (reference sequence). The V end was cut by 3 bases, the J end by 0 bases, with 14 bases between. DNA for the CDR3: TGTGCCTGGAGGGTAACAGGGTACTCTAACTATGGCTACACCTTC. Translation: CAWRVTGYSNYGYTF.